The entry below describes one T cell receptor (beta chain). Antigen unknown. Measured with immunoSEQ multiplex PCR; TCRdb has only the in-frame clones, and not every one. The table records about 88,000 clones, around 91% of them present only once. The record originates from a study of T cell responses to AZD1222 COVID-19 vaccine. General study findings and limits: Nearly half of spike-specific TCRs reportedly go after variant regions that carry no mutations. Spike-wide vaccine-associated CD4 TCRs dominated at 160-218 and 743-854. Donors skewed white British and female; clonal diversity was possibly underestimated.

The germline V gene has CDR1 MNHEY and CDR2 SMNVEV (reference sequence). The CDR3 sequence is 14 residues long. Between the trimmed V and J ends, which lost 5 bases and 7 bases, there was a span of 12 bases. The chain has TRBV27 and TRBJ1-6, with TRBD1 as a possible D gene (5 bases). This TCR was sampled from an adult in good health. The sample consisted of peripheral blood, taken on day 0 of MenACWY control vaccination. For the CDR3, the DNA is TGTGCCAGCAGTCCGCCGGGGGTCAATTCACCCCTCCACTTT. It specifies CASSPPGVNSPLHF.